This TCR beta chain was recovered during a study of T-cell memory formation after mild COVID-19. Across the study: Largely, TCR clusters stayed within a single donor.

Findings of the study overall: Mainly CM and EM harbored the contracting CD4+ clones; mainly EMRA harbored the CD8+ ones.

This clonotype was counted between two and nine times. Its antigen is not identified. A single record per CDR3 protein comes from TCRdb applying MiXCR to the 5' RACE reads. The sample consists of around 340,000 distinct CDR3 sequences, 10% to 15% of them appearing once. The sample consisted of PBMCs or a T cell subset sorted from them (not recorded which). The TCR sequence derives from a man in his late teens or twenties who had mild COVID-19 (a few samples of this study predate the infection). Cell type and time point are not known.

The CDR3 DNA is TGTGCCAGCAGTCGAGATCAGTTCTATGGCTACACCTTC. The encoded protein is CASSRDQFYGYTF. The chain couples TRBV6-6 to TRBJ1-2; D remains ambiguous. V gave up 5 bases and J gave up 4 bases, with 11 bases separating them. The CDR3 runs 13 residues. Germline lookup yields CDR1 MNHNY and CDR2 SVGAGI (reference sequence).